What follows describes a single TCR beta chain. This sample stems from a study of cytomegalovirus exposure and HLA in healthy donors. Trimming cost V 1 base and J 2 bases; bases outside gene matches: 16. CDR3 length equals 19 residues. CDR1 and CDR2 (germline): LGHNT, FRNRAP. Primers: 60 Vbeta forward and 13 Jbeta reverse. Here immunoSEQ multiplex PCR was the method, and the copy in TCRdb shows in-frame clones only, minus some. In the table there are about 210,000 clones, roughly 85% of which are singletons. Sequenced: PBMCs. This receptor was obtained from a girl aged 2 to 10 in good health and CMV-seronegative. The chain uses TRBV12-5 and TRBJ2-7; TRBD2 agrees at 8 bases. The CDR3 DNA reads as TGTGCTAGTGGTTTGGCTTCCGGGACTAGGTACAGCCTCCCCTACGAGCAGTACTTC. Its translation: CASGLASGTRYSLPYEQYF. Full variable domain (missing parts from reference TRBV12-5 and TRBJ2-7): DARVTQTPRHKVTEMGQEVTMRCQPILGHNTVFWYRQTMMQGLELLAYFRNRAPLDDSGMPKDRFSAEMPDATLATLKIQPSEPRDSAVYFCASGLASGTRYSLPYEQYFGPGTRLTVT.